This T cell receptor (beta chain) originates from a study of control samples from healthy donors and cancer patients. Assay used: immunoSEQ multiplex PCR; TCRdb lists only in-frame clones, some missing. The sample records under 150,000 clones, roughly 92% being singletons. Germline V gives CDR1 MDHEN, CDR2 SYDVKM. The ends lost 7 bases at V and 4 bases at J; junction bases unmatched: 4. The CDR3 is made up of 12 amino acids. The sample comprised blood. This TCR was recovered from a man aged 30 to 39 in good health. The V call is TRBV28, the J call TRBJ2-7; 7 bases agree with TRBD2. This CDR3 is CASNRGDYEQYF. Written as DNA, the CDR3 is TGTGCCAGCAACCGGGGGGATTACGAGCAGTACTTC.